Below are 19 T cell receptor beta chains sequenced from a single sample in a study of control samples from healthy donors and cancer patients. Here immunoSEQ multiplex PCR was the method, and the copy in TCRdb shows in-frame clones only, minus some. The table lists under 80,000 clones, 93% of them singletons, with roughly 1.3% in the top ten. Sequenced sample: PBMCs. These receptors were obtained from a woman in her forties with lung cancer.

This chain uses TRBV4-1 with TRBJ2-7; weak D call: TRBD1 (6 bases). Trimming shortened V by 0 bases and J by 1 base, and 10 bases separated the two germline ends. The CDR3 extends over 15 amino acids. CDR1 is MGHRA and CDR2 is YSYEKL in the germline V gene. In DNA form, the CDR3 reads TGCGCCAGCAGCCAAGAGAGAAGGGGGTCCTACGAGCAGTACTTC. Its translation is CASSQERRGSYEQYF.

The table lists this clone with a few counts. J is TRBJ1-1 and V is TRBV11-2, with no clear D. The CDR3 contains 14 residues. CDR1 is SGHAT and CDR2 is FQNNGV in the germline V gene. V was cut by 2 bases and J by 4 bases, with 11 bases left in between. CDR3 in amino acids: CASSLQPLRTEAFF. The CDR3, as DNA: TGTGCCAGCAGCTTACAACCTCTCCGCACTGAAGCTTTCTTT.

A word on this clone: This sample also contains other DNA sequences that code for the same CDR3. The V and J genes are TRBV3-1 (or the pseudogene TRBV3-2) and TRBJ2-1, with 9 bases identical to TRBD2. The CDR3 is made up of 16 amino acids. After removal of 4 bases from V and 2 bases from J, the junction contained 6 bases not matched to a gene. Germline values: CDR1 LGHDT, CDR2 YNNKEL (reference sequence). Here the CDR3 DNA reads TGTGCCAGCAGCCCACGAACTAGCGGGCCCTACAATGAGCAGTTCTTC. Residues: CASSPRTSGPYNEQFF.

Note on this clone: At one end, the junction sequence differs from germline, possibly due to a read error. This rearrangement joins TRBV4-1 to TRBJ2-7; 9 bases line up with TRBD2. The CDR3 totals 18 residues. Germline V CDR1 and CDR2: MGHRA, YSYEKL. CDR3 loop: CARSRPAGGSTTLYEQYF. The CDR3 nucleotides are TGCGCCCGCAGCCGCCCAGCGGGGGGCTCCACCACCCTCTACGAGCAGTACTTC.

This clone was recorded only once. The CDR3 nucleotides read TGTGCCAGCAGCTTAGAGGGTGTCGGGAGCTATAATTCACCCCTCCACTTT. Protein product: CASSLEGVGSYNSPLHF. The chain recombines TRBV11-3 with TRBJ1-6, with D unresolved. V shed 0 bases and J shed 3 bases, with 12 bases lying between them. Per germline, CDR1 SGHNT and CDR2 YENEEA. This CDR3 comprises 17 residues.

This clone was recorded only once. The J gene is TRBJ2-7, the V gene TRBV28; 9 bases align to TRBD1. CDR1 is MDHEN and CDR2 is SYDVKM in the germline V gene. This CDR3 has 15 residues. V gave up 2 bases and J gave up 2 bases; unmatched junction bases: 4. The CDR3 protein is CASSLGDRATYEQYF. The CDR3, as DNA: TGTGCCAGCAGTTTAGGGGACAGGGCCACCTACGAGCAGTACTTC.

V gene TRBV6-6 combines with J gene TRBJ2-2, with D unclear. Trimming stripped 11 bases from V and 5 bases from J, with 12 bases between. CDR1 and CDR2 (germline): MNHNY, SVGAGI (reference sequence). The CDR3 covers 12 residues. The CDR3 loop is CACDGWTGELFF. The CDR3 DNA reads TGTGCCTGCGACGGGTGGACCGGGGAGCTGTTTTTT.

This chain uses TRBV5-1 with TRBJ1-1, with 8 bases that match TRBD1. Germline CDR1 and CDR2: SGHRS and YFSETQ. The CDR3 is 14 residues long. Germline trimming cut 0 bases from V and 7 bases from J; bases unmatched to any gene: 5. CDR3 amino acids: CASSLDRGNGEAFF. DNA of the CDR3: TGCGCCAGCAGCTTGGACAGGGGGAATGGTGAAGCTTTCTTT.

The V call is TRBV5-6, the J call TRBJ1-5; 10 nucleotides align to TRBD1. The CDR3 spans 14 residues. Trimming removed 4 bases from V and 4 bases from J; junction bases left unmatched: 2. Germline CDR1 is SGHDT and CDR2 is YYEEEE. CDR3 residues: CASSVGQGNQPQHF. The CDR3 coding sequence is TGTGCCAGCAGCGTGGGACAGGGGAATCAGCCCCAGCATTTT.

The CDR3 DNA reads TGCGCCAGCAGCCTCGGGACAGGGGGTTCCTTAAGCTCCTACAATGAGCAGTTCTTC. Its protein product is CASSLGTGGSLSSYNEQFF. The chain is built from TRBV5-1 and TRBJ2-1; 11 nucleotides align to TRBD1. CDR1 and CDR2 (germline): SGHRS, YFSETQ. Germline trimming cut 4 bases from V and 0 bases from J; bases unmatched to any gene: 12. CDR3 size: 19 residues.

This chain links TRBV5-1 with TRBJ2-5, with TRBD1 identical over 8 bases. The ends lost 4 bases at V and 2 bases at J; junction bases unmatched: 4. The germline CDR1 and CDR2 sequences are SGHRS and YFSETQ. The CDR3 extends over 14 amino acids. CDR3 in DNA: TGCGCCAGCAGCCGGGGACAGGCGCAAGAGACCCAGTACTTC. This sequence encodes CASSRGQAQETQYF.

The rearrangement uses TRBV5-5 and TRBJ2-1; TRBD1 aligns across 10 bases. Germline lookup yields CDR1 SGHKS and CDR2 YYEKEE (reference sequence). CDR3 length: 16 amino acids. Germline trimming cut 4 bases from V and 4 bases from J; bases unmatched to any gene: 8. DNA of the CDR3: TGTGCCAGCAGCCAATATCGGGACAGGGGTTACAATGAGCAGTTCTTC. This encodes CASSQYRDRGYNEQFF.

This chain connects TRBV27 to TRBJ2-1; 10 bases agree with TRBD2. The ends lost 5 bases at V and 4 bases at J; junction bases unmatched: 5. Germline V gene sequence: CDR1 MNHEY, CDR2 SMNVEV (reference sequence). The CDR3 has 15 amino acids. The CDR3 DNA follows: TGTGCCAGCAGTAAAGCGGGGGGGTCGTACAATGAGCAGTTCTTC. Encoded protein: CASSKAGGSYNEQFF.

This clone showed up just a few times. This chain links TRBV27 with TRBJ1-1; maybe TRBD1 (6 bases). The CDR3 runs 14 residues. Trimming removed 8 bases at V and 4 bases at J, with 17 bases between. Germline CDR1 reads MNHEY; CDR2 reads SMNVEV (reference sequence). In DNA, the CDR3 is TGTGCCAGCTATACGAGAGACAGGTCCACTGAAGCTTTCTTT. It translates to CASYTRDRSTEAFF.

V and J are TRBV4-1 and TRBJ2-7; maybe TRBD1 (6 bases). The germline gives CDR1 MGHRA, CDR2 YSYEKL. Between the trimmed V and J ends, which lost 3 bases and 2 bases, there was a span of 11 bases. The CDR3 covers 14 residues. CDR3 amino acids: CASSQQDSAYEQYF. The CDR3 DNA reads TGCGCCAGCAGCCAGCAGGACAGTGCCTACGAGCAGTACTTC.

This chain joins TRBV29-1 and TRBJ1-1, with a possible D match to TRBD1 (5 bases). The CDR3 is made up of 14 amino acids. Germline V lookup: CDR1 SQVTM, CDR2 ANQGSEA. Between the trimmed V and J ends, which lost 4 bases and 3 bases, there was a span of 15 bases. The chain's CDR3 is CSVVTGPIDTEAFF. The CDR3 DNA reads TGCAGCGTTGTCACAGGTCCCATTGACACTGAAGCTTTCTTT.

V usage is TRBV4-1 and J usage is TRBJ2-5, with 8 bases lining up with TRBD1. With V trimmed by 10 bases and J by 1 base, 11 bases remained unmatched. Germline CDR1 reads MGHRA; CDR2 reads YSYEKL. The length of the CDR3 is 15 residues. The CDR3 DNA reads TGCGCCACCGCCGGGACAGGATTTCTCCAAGAGACCCAGTACTTC. Protein: CATAGTGFLQETQYF.

The chain combines TRBV27 with TRBJ2-7, with 11 bases identical to TRBD1. Per germline, CDR1 MNHEY and CDR2 SMNVEV (reference sequence). Trimming cost V 4 bases and J 4 bases; bases outside gene matches: 6. The CDR3 is 15 residues long. This CDR3 is CASSSPGTGGYEQYF. CDR3 nucleotide sequence: TGTGCCAGCAGTTCTCCCGGGACAGGGGGATACGAGCAGTACTTC.

This sequence joins TRBV5-1 and TRBJ2-2; D might be TRBD2 (5 bases). This CDR3 contains 14 residues. CDR1 and CDR2 (germline): SGHRS, YFSETQ. V was shortened by 1 base and J by 5 bases, with 9 bases between the two germline ends. The CDR3, as DNA: TGCGCCAGCAGCTTGTCTCGGGGAACCGGGGAGCTGTTTTTT. Protein sequence: CASSLSRGTGELFF.